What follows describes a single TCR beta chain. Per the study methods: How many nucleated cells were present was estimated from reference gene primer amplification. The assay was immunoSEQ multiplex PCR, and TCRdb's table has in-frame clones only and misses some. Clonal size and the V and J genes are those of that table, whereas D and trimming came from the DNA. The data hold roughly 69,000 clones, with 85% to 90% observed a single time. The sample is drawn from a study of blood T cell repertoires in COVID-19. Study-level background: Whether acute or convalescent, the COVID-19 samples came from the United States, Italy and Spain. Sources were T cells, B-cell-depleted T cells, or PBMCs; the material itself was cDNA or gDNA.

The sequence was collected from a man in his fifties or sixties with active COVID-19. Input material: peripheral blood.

The chain's CDR3 is CASAELVFELETQYF. CDR3 bases: TGTGCCAGCGCCGAACTAGTTTTCGAACTAGAGACCCAGTACTTC. The chain recombines TRBV6-5 with TRBJ2-5; TRBD2 might be the D (5 bases). Trimming left V 8 bases short and J 4 bases short, with 20 bases between. The CDR3 has 15 amino acids. CDR1 MNHEY and CDR2 SVGAGI come from the germline V gene.